The 9 T cell receptor beta chains given below trace back to one sample, sequenced in a study of T cells in Graves' hyperthyroidism and ophthalmopathy. The source material, RNA transcripts, was used to amplify TCR beta CDR3 regions. With the HTBI primer set, the TCR CDR3 went through a first round of RT-PCR. Via MiXCR, TCRdb re-called the multiplex PCR reads, giving one row per CDR3 protein. The sample consists of 600,000 to 750,000 distinct CDR3 sequences, roughly 17% of them appearing once. The sequencing input was blood. These receptors all stem from a man aged 50-60 years with Graves' hyperthyroidism.

This clonotype was detected ten times or more. The V call is TRBV7-3, the J call TRBJ2-1, with TRBD2 identical over 11 bases. Germline values: CDR1 SGHTA, CDR2 FQGTGA. The CDR3 contains 15 residues. After removal of 2 bases from V and 7 bases from J, the junction contained 4 bases not matched to a gene. CDR3 residues: CASSLLAGGTNEQFF. The CDR3 coding sequence is TGTGCCAGCAGCTTACTAGCGGGAGGCACAAATGAGCAGTTCTTC.

This clonotype was counted a few times. This chain joins TRBV13 and TRBJ1-5; D ambiguous. Germline V lookup: CDR1 PRHDT, CDR2 FYEKMQ (reference sequence). V was trimmed by 5 bases and J by 0 bases, leaving 11 bases between them. The CDR3 extends over 15 amino acids. The CDR3 DNA reads as TGTGCCAGCAGCCTGAATAAGGGTAGCAATCAGCCCCAGCATTTT. This gives the protein CASSLNKGSNQPQHF.

In its sample, this clonotype was seen a few times. V and J are TRBV19 and TRBJ2-7; TRBD2 matches 7 bases. Trimming took 5 bases from V and 0 from J; bases not matched to a gene: 13. Germline values: CDR1 LNHDA, CDR2 SQIVND (reference sequence). This CDR3 has 17 amino acids. CDR3 in amino acids: CASSFTHSGFSSYEQYF. CDR3 in DNA: TGTGCCAGTAGTTTTACGCATAGCGGGTTCAGCTCCTACGAGCAGTACTTC. Based on the CDR3 plus reference TRBV19 and TRBJ2-7, the full variable domain is DGGITQSPKYLFRKEGQNVTLSCEQNLNHDAMYWYRQDPGQGLRLIYYSQIVNDFQKGDIAEGYSVSREKKESFPLTVTSAQKNPTAFYLCASSFTHSGFSSYEQYFGPGTRLTVT.

This clonotype has only a few counts. The rearrangement uses TRBV2 and TRBJ2-6; 11 bases agree with TRBD1. The ends lost 4 bases at V and 1 base at J; junction bases unmatched: 6. Germline values: CDR1 SNHLY, CDR2 FYNNEI. This CDR3 comprises 18 residues. CDR3 coding DNA: TGTGCCAGCAGTGTTTTAGGACAGGGGGCATCTGGGGCCAACGTCCTGACTTTC. The encoded protein is CASSVLGQGASGANVLTF.

The chain joins TRBV10-3 to TRBJ1-5; 8 bases match TRBD1. Per germline, CDR1 ENHRY and CDR2 SYGVKD. The CDR3 length is 14 residues. Trimming took 5 bases from V and 6 from J; bases not matched to a gene: 6. DNA of the CDR3: TGTGCCATCAGTTTGGACAGGGCCAGTCAGCCCCAGCATTTT. Residues: CAISLDRASQPQHF.

The J gene is TRBJ2-1, the V gene TRBV29-1, with 10 nucleotides matching TRBD2. This CDR3 comprises 18 residues. V lost 6 bases to trimming and J lost 0 bases; unmatched junction nucleotides: 14. Germline-derived CDR1 and CDR2 are SQVTM and ANQGSEA. DNA of the CDR3: TGCAGCGTCGACACAGCGGGAGGGCCTAGGTACTCCTACAATGAGCAGTTCTTC. Translated: CSVDTAGGPRYSYNEQFF.

This clonotype was counted ten times or more. The genes are TRBV28 and TRBJ1-6, with 7 positions matching TRBD1. Germline CDR1 is MDHEN and CDR2 is SYDVKM. The V gene end was trimmed by 1 base and the J gene end by 8 bases; junction bases not matched to a gene: 2. The CDR3 covers 14 residues. CDR3 residues: CASSLSGGDSPLHF. The CDR3 coding sequence is TGTGCCAGCAGTTTATCAGGGGGTGATTCACCCCTCCACTTT.

This clonotype was recorded many times. The chain has TRBV5-1 and TRBJ2-1; TRBD2 matches at 8 bases. This CDR3 spans 15 amino acids. Trimming cost V 0 bases and J 4 bases; bases outside gene matches: 3. The germline gives CDR1 SGHRS, CDR2 YFSETQ. The CDR3, as DNA: TGCGCCAGCAGCTTGGCCCAGCGGGGGTACAATGAGCAGTTCTTC. This sequence encodes CASSLAQRGYNEQFF.

This clonotype has ten or more counts. The chain has TRBV28 and TRBJ2-1, with 8 bases identical to TRBD2. The CDR3 loop spans 18 amino acids. CDR1 and CDR2 (germline): MDHEN, SYDVKM. V gave up 4 bases and J gave up 0 bases; unmatched junction bases: 11. In nucleotides, the CDR3 is TGTGCCAGCAGTTACGAATCAGCGGGGGTTGTCTCCTACAATGAGCAGTTCTTC. Translating it yields CASSYESAGVVSYNEQFF.